A selection of T cell receptor beta chains follows, all from one sample in a study of blood T cells in healthy people across ages. TCRdb reanalysed the 5' RACE reads using MiXCR and keeps one entry per CDR3 protein. The profile shows about 680,000 distinct CDR3 sequences, 49% of them singletons. The source material was blood. Every receptor here comes from a woman aged 60-70 years in good health. CDR3s include the opening cysteine and the closing phenylalanine or tryptophan. Each record gives: CDR3 protein, CDR3 DNA, clone size, J gene, D gene, V gene. A D gene is named only where the DNA matches it firmly. Only part of the rows carry a size: once, few, many, or a class if the clone is expanded.

CASSLIRGLAGRRPPDTQYF TGTGCCAGCAGTTTAATTAGAGGACTAGCGGGAAGGAGGCCCCCAGATACGCAGTATTTT . TRBJ2-3 TRBD2 TRBV12-3/TRBV12-4
CSAAGTEAFF TGCAGCGCCGCAGGGACTGAAGCTTTCTTT few TRBJ1-1 . TRBV29-1
CSARDSGSGANVLTF TGCAGTGCTAGAGATTCGGGCTCTGGGGCCAACGTCCTGACTTTC few TRBJ2-6 . TRBV20-1
CATLPGTGGMSSYNEQFF TGTGCCACCCTCCCCGGGACAGGGGGCATGAGCTCCTACAATGAGCAGTTCTTC many TRBJ2-1 TRBD1 TRBV6-1
CASSFGVAEQFF TGTGCCAGCAGTTTTGGGGTCGCTGAGCAGTTCTTC few TRBJ2-1 . TRBV12-3/TRBV12-4
CATSEMGNQPQHF TGTGCCACCAGTGAAATGGGGAATCAGCCCCAGCATTTT . TRBJ1-5 . TRBV24-1
CSVEEGTGAEKLFF TGCAGCGTTGAAGAGGGGACAGGGGCTGAAAAACTGTTTTTT . TRBJ1-4 TRBD1 TRBV29-1
CSARDPGQTSYNEQFF TGCAGTGCTAGAGATCCGGGACAGACCTCCTACAATGAGCAGTTCTTC few TRBJ2-1 TRBD1 TRBV20-1
CASSKTSGASTDTQYF TGTGCCAGCAGTAAAACTAGCGGGGCTAGCACAGATACGCAGTATTTT many TRBJ2-3 TRBD2 TRBV7-2
CASSQGTGVFYEQYF TGTGCCAGCAGCCAGGGGACAGGGGTCTTCTACGAGCAGTACTTC once TRBJ2-7 TRBD1 TRBV14
CSAIRQPSITDTQYF TGCAGTGCCATAAGGCAGCCGTCTATCACAGATACGCAGTATTTT . TRBJ2-3 . TRBV20-1
CASGTARTSGRDTQYF TGTGCCAGCGGGACAGCTCGGACTAGCGGGAGAGATACGCAGTATTTT . TRBJ2-3 TRBD2 TRBV6-2/TRBV6-3
CSARDIRGPYEQYF TGCAGTGCTAGAGATATCAGGGGACCGTACGAGCAGTACTTC . TRBJ2-7 . TRBV20-1
CSARSFWTKDGRTDTQYF TGCAGTGCTAGGTCGTTTTGGACTAAAGACGGTCGCACAGATACGCAGTATTTT . TRBJ2-3 . TRBV20-1
CSAPRDRGSAFF TGCAGTGCTCCCCGGGACAGGGGTTCAGCTTTCTTT few TRBJ1-1 TRBD1 TRBV20-1
CTSSPRAPRETQYF TGTACCAGCAGCCCCCGGGCCCCGAGAGAGACCCAGTACTTC . TRBJ2-5 . TRBV9
CASSPSPTVTNEKLFF TGTGCCAGCTCACCGTCCCCTACGGTAACTAATGAAAAACTGTTTTTT . TRBJ1-4 . TRBV18
CASSLYREAGTDTQYF TGTGCCAGCAGCTTGTACCGAGAGGCGGGCACAGATACGCAGTATTTT . TRBJ2-3 . TRBV13
CASSLRTSGVYNEQFF TGCGCCAGCAGCTTGAGGACTAGCGGGGTCTACAATGAGCAGTTCTTC . TRBJ2-1 TRBD2 TRBV5-1
CASSSGQRETQYF TGTGCCTCCTCATCTGGACAGAGAGAGACCCAGTACTTC . TRBJ2-5 . TRBV24-1
CASSQELGASFGYTF TGCGCCAGCAGCCAAGAGTTGGGGGCGAGTTTTGGCTACACCTTC few TRBJ1-2 . TRBV4-3
CASSFGTGMEEQYF TGTGCCAGCTCCTTCGGGACAGGTATGGAAGAGCAGTACTTC . TRBJ2-4 TRBD1 TRBV18
CASRIERERLETQYF TGTGCCAGCAGGATCGAGCGGGAGAGATTAGAGACCCAGTACTTC . TRBJ2-5 TRBD2 TRBV27
CASSQGAGYGYTF TGTGCCAGCAGCCAGGGGGCAGGCTATGGCTACACCTTC . TRBJ1-2 TRBD1 TRBV7-2
CASSLGGAASYEQYF TGCGCCAGCAGCTTGGGGGGGGCTGCCTCCTACGAGCAGTACTTC . TRBJ2-7 . TRBV5-1
CASSRPGVEKLFF TGTGCCAGCAGTAGACCAGGAGTTGAAAAACTGTTTTTT . TRBJ1-4 . TRBV2
CASSPISGSPYEQYF TGTGCCAGCAGCCCAATTAGCGGGAGCCCCTACGAGCAGTACTTC few TRBJ2-7 TRBD2 TRBV7-2
CASSVAPGSYNEQFF TGTGCCAGCAGCGTAGCTCCGGGATCCTACAATGAGCAGTTCTTC . TRBJ2-1 . TRBV9
CASRGGGTVSYEQYF TGTGCCAGCAGGGGGGGTGGGACGGTCTCCTACGAGCAGTACTTC . TRBJ2-7 . TRBV7-2
CASRTTGSSYEQYF TGTGCCAGCAGAACGACAGGGAGCTCCTACGAGCAGTACTTC . TRBJ2-7 TRBD1 TRBV3-1
CASSPETSGRHNGQFF TGCGCCAGCAGCCCAGAGACTAGCGGGAGACATAATGGGCAGTTCTTC . TRBJ2-1 TRBD2 TRBV4-3
CASSLGTRGTDTRYF TGTGCCAGCAGCCTTGGGACTAGGGGTACAGATACGCGGTATTTT . TRBJ2-3 TRBD2 TRBV7-9
CSACPLGPNTEAFF TGCAGTGCTTGCCCCCTCGGTCCGAACACTGAAGCTTTCTTT once TRBJ1-1 . TRBV20-1
CSDGTVYGYTF TGCAGCGACGGGACGGTTTATGGCTACACCTTC few TRBJ1-2 . TRBV29-1
CASTAQGYGYTF TGTGCCAGCACCGCACAGGGCTATGGCTACACCTTC few TRBJ1-2 . TRBV7-9
CASSYSTGSLYEQYF TGTGCCAGCAGCTATTCGACAGGGAGCCTCTACGAGCAGTACTTC . TRBJ2-7 TRBD1 TRBV12-3/TRBV12-4
CASSQDQGGVSTEAFF TGCGCCAGCAGCCAAGATCAGGGCGGAGTAAGCACTGAAGCTTTCTTT . TRBJ1-1 . TRBV4-3
CASSARREKLFF TGTGCCAGCAGTGCTCGACGAGAAAAACTGTTTTTT . TRBJ1-4 . TRBV6-5
CASSHTSGRQFF TGTGCCAGCAGCCACACTAGCGGGAGACAGTTCTTC once TRBJ2-1 TRBD2 TRBV7-3
CASSQDRREQYF TGTGCCAGCAGCCAAGACCGGAGAGAGCAGTACTTC . TRBJ2-7 . TRBV3-1
CASSVEGGVPGELFF TGTGCCAGCAGCGTAGAAGGGGGGGTCCCCGGGGAGCTGTTTTTT once TRBJ2-2 . TRBV9
CASSLQGYNNSPLHF TGTGCCAGCAGTTTACAGGGCTACAATAATTCACCCCTCCACTTT . TRBJ1-6 . TRBV12-3/TRBV12-4
CASSYGGSKGLDTQYF TGTGCCAGCAGTTACGGGGGGAGTAAAGGACTGGATACGCAGTATTTT . TRBJ2-3 . TRBV6-2/TRBV6-3
CASSLVGGEQYF TGCGCCAGCAGCTTGGTTGGGGGCGAGCAGTACTTC many TRBJ2-7 . TRBV5-1
CASSLWGLRQDTYNEQFF TGTGCCAGCAGTTTATGGGGACTCCGACAGGATACCTACAATGAGCAGTTCTTC . TRBJ2-1 . TRBV28
CASSLARYSYEQYF TGTGCCAGCAGCTTAGCTAGGTATAGCTACGAGCAGTACTTC few TRBJ2-7 . TRBV7-2
CASSDSQGRSPLHF TGTGCCAGCAGTGACTCACAGGGAAGGTCACCCCTCCACTTT once TRBJ1-6 . TRBV6-4
CASSTWDRRNSPLHF TGTGCCAGCAGCACCTGGGACCGTCGAAATTCACCCCTCCACTTT . TRBJ1-6 . TRBV7-9
CSVRDRAEHGYTF TGCAGCGTTAGGGACAGGGCCGAGCATGGCTACACCTTC many TRBJ1-2 TRBD1 TRBV29-1
CASSPRRPNTGELFF TGTGCCAGCAGCCCTCGACGGCCTAACACCGGGGAGCTGTTTTTT few TRBJ2-2 . TRBV9
CASSLRLGGNEQFF TGTGCCAGCAGTTTACGACTAGGAGGCAATGAGCAGTTCTTC . TRBJ2-1 . TRBV12-3/TRBV12-4
CSARDGQGRNEQYF TGCAGTGCTAGAGATGGGCAGGGGAGGAACGAGCAGTACTTC few TRBJ2-7 . TRBV20-1